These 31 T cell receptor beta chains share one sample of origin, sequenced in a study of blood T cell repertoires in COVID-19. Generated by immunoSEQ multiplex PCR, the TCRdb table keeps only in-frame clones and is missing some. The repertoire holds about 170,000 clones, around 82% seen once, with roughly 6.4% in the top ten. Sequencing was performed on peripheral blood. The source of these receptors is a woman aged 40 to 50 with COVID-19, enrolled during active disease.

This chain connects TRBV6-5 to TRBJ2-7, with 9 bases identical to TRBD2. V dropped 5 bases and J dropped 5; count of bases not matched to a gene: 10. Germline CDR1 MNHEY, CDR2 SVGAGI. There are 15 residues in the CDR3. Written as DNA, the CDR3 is TGTGCCAGCAGTAGCCCTAGCGGGACCCTCAACGAGCAGTACTTC. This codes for CASSSPSGTLNEQYF.

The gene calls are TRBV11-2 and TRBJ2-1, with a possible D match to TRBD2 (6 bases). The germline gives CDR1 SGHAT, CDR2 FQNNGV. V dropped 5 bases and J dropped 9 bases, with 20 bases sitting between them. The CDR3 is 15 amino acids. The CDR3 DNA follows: TGTGCCAGCAGCCCCCCGGGACTCGGAGGTGGTGAGCAGTTCTTC. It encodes CASSPPGLGGGEQFF. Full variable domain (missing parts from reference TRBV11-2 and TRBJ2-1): EAGVAQSPRYKIIEKRQSVAFWCNPISGHATLYWYQQILGQGPKLLIQFQNNGVVDDSQLPKDRFSAERLKGVDSTLKIQPAKLEDSAVYLCASSPPGLGGGEQFFGPGTRLTVL.

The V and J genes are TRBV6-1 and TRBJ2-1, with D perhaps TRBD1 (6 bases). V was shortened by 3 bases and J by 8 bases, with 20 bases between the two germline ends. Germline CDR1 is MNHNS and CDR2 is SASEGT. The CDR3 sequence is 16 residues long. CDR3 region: CASSDLLRGIGHEQFF. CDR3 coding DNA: TGTGCCAGCAGTGATCTCTTAAGGGGGATAGGTCATGAGCAGTTCTTC.

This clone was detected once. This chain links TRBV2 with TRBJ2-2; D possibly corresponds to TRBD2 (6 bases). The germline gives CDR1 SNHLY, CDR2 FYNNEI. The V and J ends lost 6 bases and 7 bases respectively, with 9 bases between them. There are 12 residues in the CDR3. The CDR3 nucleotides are TGTGCCAGCAGGGAGGGCGGCGGGGAGCTGTTTTTT. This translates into CASREGGGELFF.

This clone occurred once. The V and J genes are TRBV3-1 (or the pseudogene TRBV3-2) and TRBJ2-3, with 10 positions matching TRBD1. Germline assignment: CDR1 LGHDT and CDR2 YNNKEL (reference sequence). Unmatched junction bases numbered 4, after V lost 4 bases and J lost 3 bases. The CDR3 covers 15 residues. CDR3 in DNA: TGTGCCAGCAGCCTGACAGGGGGCAAGACAGATACGCAGTATTTT. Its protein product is CASSLTGGKTDTQYF.

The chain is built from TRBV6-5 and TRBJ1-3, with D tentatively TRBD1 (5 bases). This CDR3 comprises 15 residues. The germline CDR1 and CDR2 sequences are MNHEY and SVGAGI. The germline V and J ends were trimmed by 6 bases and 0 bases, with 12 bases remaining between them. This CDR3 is CASRPWGLSGNTIYF. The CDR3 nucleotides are TGTGCCAGCAGACCTTGGGGCCTCTCTGGAAACACCATATATTTT.

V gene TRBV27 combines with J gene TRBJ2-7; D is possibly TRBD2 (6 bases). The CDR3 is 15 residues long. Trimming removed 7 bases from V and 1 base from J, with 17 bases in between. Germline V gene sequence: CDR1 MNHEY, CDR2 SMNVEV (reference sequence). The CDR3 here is CASKVVGGGSYEQYF. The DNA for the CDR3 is TGTGCCAGCAAAGTAGTGGGAGGAGGATCCTACGAGCAGTACTTC.

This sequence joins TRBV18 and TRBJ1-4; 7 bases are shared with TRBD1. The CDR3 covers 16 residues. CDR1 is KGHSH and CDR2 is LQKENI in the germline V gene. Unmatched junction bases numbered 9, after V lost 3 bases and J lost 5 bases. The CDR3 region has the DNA TGTGCCAGCTCACCGATCTCCGGGACAGTCAATGAAAAACTGTTTTTT. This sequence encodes CASSPISGTVNEKLFF.

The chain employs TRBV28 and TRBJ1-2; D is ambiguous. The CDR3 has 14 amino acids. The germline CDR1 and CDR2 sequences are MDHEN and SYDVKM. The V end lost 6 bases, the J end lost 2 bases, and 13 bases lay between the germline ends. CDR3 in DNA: TGTGCCAGCAGCCTGACTTACGTGAACTATGGCTACACCTTC. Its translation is CASSLTYVNYGYTF.

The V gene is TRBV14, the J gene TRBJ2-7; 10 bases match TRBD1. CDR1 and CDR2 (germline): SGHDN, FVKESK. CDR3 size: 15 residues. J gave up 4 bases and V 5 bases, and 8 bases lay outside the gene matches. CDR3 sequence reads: CASSWLGTGEYEQYF. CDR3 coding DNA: TGTGCCAGCAGCTGGTTAGGGACAGGGGAATACGAGCAGTACTTC.

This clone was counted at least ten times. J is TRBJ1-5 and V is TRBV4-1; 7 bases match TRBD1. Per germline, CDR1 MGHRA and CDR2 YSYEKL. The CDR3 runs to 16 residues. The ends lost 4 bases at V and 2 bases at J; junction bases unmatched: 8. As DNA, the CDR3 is TGCGCCAGCAGCCTACAGGGGCTTCGGGGCAATCAGCCCCAGCATTTT. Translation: CASSLQGLRGNQPQHF.

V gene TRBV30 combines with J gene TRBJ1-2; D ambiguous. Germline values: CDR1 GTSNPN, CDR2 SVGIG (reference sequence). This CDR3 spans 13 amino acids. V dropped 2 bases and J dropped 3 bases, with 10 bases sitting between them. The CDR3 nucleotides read TGTGCCTGGAGTTCCGGAGAGTACTATGGCTACACCTTC. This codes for CAWSSGEYYGYTF.

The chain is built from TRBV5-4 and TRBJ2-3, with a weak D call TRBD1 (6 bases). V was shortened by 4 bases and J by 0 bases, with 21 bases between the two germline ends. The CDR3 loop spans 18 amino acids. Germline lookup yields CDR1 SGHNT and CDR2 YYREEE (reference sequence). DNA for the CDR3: TGTGCCAGCAGCGGTACAGGGATCCGGCTCTCTAGCACAGATACGCAGTATTTT. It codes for CASSGTGIRLSSTDTQYF.

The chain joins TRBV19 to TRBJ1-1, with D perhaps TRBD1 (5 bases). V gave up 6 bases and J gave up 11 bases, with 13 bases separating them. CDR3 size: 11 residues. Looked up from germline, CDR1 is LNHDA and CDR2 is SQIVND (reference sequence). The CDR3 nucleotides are TGTGCCAGTAGCTCCCCCGGGGGTGCTTTCTTT. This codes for CASSSPGGAFF.

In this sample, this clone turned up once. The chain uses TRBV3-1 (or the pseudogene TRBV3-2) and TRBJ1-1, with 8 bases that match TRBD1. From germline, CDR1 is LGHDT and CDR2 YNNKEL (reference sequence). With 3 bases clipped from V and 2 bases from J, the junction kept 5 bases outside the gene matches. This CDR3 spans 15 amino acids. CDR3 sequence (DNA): TGTGCCAGCAGCCACTGGACAGGGAAAAACACTGAAGCTTTCTTT. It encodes CASSHWTGKNTEAFF.

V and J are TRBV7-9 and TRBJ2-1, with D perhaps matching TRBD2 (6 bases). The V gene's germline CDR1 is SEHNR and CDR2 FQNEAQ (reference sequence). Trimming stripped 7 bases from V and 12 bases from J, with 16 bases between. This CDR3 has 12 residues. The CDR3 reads CASTLGSVRQFF. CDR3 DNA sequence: TGTGCCAGCACCCTCGGGAGCGTCAGGCAGTTCTTC. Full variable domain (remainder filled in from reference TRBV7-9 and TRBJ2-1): DTGVSQNPRHKITKRGQNVTFRCDPISEHNRLYWYRQTLGQGPEFLTYFQNEAQLEKSRLLSDRFSAERPKGSFSTLEIQRTEQGDSAMYLCASTLGSVRQFFGPGTRLTVL.

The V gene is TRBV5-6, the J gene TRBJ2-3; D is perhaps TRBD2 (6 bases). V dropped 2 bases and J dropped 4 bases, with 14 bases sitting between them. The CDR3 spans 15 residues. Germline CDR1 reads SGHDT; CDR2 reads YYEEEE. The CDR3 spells CASSLPGSRADTQYF. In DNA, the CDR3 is TGTGCCAGCAGCTTACCCGGGAGTCGGGCAGATACGCAGTATTTT. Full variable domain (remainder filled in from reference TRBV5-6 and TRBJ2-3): DAGVTQSPTHLIKTRGQQVTLRCSPKSGHDTVSWYQQALGQGPQFIFQYYEEEERQRGNFPDRFSGHQFPNYSSELNVNALLLGDSALYLCASSLPGSRADTQYFGPGTRLTVL.

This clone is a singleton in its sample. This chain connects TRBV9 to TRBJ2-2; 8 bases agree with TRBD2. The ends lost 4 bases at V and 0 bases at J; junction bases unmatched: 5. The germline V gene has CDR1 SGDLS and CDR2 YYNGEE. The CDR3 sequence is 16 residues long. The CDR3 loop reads CASSPTGLANTGELFF. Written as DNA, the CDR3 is TGTGCCAGCAGCCCAACGGGACTAGCGAACACCGGGGAGCTGTTTTTT.

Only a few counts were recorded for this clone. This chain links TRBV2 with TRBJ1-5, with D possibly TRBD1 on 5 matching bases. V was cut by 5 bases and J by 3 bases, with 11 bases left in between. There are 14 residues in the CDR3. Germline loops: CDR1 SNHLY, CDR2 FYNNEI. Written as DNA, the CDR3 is TGTGCCAGCAGTCCCGACAGCGACAATCAGCCCCAGCATTTT. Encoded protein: CASSPDSDNQPQHF.

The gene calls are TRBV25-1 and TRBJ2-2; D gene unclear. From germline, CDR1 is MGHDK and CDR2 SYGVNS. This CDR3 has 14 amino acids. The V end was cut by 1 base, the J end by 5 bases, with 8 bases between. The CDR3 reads CASSEFGQTGELFF. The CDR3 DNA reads TGTGCCAGCAGTGAATTTGGGCAGACCGGGGAGCTGTTTTTT.

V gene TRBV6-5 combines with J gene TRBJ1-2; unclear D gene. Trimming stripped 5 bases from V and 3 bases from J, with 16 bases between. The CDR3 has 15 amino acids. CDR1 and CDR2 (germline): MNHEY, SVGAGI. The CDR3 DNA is TGTGCCAGCAGTCCCGGCGGGAACGGTGACTATGGCTACACCTTC. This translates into CASSPGGNGDYGYTF.

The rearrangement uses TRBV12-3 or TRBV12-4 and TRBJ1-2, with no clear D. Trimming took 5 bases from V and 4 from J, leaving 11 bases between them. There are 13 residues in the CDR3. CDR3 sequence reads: CASSLGLSYGYTF. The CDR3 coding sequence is TGTGCCAGCAGTCTCGGACTGAGCTATGGCTACACCTTC.

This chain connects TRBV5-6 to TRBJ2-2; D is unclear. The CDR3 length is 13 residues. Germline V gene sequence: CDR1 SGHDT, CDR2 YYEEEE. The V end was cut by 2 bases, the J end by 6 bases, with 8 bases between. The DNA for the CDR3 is TGTGCCAGCAGCTTACCAGAACCCGGGGAGCTGTTTTTT. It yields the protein CASSLPEPGELFF.

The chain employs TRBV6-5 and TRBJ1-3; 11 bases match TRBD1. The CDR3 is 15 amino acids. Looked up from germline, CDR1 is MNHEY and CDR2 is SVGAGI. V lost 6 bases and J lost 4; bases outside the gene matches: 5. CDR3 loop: CASSQGQGGGNTIYF. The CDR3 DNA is TGTGCCAGCAGCCAGGGACAGGGGGGCGGAAACACCATATATTTT.

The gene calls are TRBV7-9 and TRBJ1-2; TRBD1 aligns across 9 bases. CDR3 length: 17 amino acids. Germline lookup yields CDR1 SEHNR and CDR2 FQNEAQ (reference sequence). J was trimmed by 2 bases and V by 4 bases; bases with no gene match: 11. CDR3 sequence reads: CASSSAPGTGINYGYTF. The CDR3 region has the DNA TGTGCCAGCAGCTCCGCTCCCGGGACAGGGATAAACTATGGCTACACCTTC. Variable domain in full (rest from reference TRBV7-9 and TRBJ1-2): DTGVSQNPRHKITKRGQNVTFRCDPISEHNRLYWYRQTLGQGPEFLTYFQNEAQLEKSRLLSDRFSAERPKGSFSTLEIQRTEQGDSAMYLCASSSAPGTGINYGYTFGSGTRLTVV.

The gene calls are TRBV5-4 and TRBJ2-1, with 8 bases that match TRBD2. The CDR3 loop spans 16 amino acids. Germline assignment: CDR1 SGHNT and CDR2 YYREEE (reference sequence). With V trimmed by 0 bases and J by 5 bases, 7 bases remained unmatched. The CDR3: CASSLDLAGTNNEQFF. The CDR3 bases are TGTGCCAGCAGCTTGGATCTAGCGGGTACCAACAATGAGCAGTTCTTC.

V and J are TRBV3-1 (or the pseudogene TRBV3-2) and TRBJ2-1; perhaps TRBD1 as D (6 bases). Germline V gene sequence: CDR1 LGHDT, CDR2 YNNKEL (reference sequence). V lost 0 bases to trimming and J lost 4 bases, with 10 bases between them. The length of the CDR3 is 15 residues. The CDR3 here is CASSQEGGPYNEQFF. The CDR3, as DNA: TGTGCCAGCAGCCAAGAAGGGGGACCGTACAATGAGCAGTTCTTC.

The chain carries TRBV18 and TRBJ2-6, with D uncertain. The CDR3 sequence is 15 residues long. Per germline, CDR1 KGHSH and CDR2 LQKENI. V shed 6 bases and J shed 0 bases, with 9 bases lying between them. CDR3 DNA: TGTGCCAGCTCCCCCATAGACTCTGGGGCCAACGTCCTGACTTTC. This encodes CASSPIDSGANVLTF.

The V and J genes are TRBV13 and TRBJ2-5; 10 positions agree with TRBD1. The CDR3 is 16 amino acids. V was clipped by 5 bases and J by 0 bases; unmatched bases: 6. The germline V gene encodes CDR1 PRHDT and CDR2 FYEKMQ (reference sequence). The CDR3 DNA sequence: TGTGCCAGCAGCGGCGGGACAGGGGAGTACCAAGAGACCCAGTACTTC. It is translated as CASSGGTGEYQETQYF. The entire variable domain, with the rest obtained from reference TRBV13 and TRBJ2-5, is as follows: AAGVIQSPRHLIKEKRETATLKCYPIPRHDTVYWYQQGPGQDPQFLISFYEKMQSDKGSIPDRFSAQQFSDYHSELNMSSLELGDSALYFCASSGGTGEYQETQYFGPGTRLLVL.

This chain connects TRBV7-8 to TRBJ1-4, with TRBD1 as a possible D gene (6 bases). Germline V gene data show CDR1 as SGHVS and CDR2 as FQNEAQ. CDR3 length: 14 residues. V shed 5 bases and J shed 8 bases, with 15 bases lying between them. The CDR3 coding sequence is TGTGCCAGCAGCACCGACAGGCTTCCCGAAAAACTGTTTTTT. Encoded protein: CASSTDRLPEKLFF.

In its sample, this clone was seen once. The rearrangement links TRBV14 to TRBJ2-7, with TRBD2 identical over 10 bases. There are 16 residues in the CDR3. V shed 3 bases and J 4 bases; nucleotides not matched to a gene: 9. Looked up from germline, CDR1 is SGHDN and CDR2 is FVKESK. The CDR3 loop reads CASSQHLAGVLYEQYF. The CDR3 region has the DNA TGTGCCAGCAGCCAGCATCTAGCGGGAGTGTTGTACGAGCAGTACTTC.